This TCR beta chain is from a study of blood T cell repertoires in COVID-19. Sequenced by immunoSEQ multiplex PCR; TCRdb stores in-frame clones only, minus some. Counted here are over 250,000 clones, 80% to 90% occurring once; the ten biggest clones make up about 11%. V shed 4 bases and J shed 2 bases, with 8 bases lying between them. Germline-derived CDR1 and CDR2 are SEHNR and FQNEAQ (reference sequence). This CDR3 has 14 residues. The sequenced material came from peripheral blood. This sequence joins TRBV7-9 and TRBJ1-4, with D possibly being TRBD1 (5 bases). This TCR was recovered from a woman in her 70s with acute or convalescent COVID-19. The DNA for the CDR3 is TGTGCCAGCAGCTCAGGGTCCACTAATGAAAAACTGTTTTTT. It encodes CASSSGSTNEKLFF.